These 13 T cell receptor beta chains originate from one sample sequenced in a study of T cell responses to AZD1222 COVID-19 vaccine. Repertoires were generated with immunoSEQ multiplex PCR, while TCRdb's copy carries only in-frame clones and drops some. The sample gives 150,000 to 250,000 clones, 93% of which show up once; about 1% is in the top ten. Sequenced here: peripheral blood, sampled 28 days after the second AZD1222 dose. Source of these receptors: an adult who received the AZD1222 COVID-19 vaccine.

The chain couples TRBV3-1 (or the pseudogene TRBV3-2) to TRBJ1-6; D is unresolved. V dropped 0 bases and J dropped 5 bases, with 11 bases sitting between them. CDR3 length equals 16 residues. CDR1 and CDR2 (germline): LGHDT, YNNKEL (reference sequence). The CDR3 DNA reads TGTGCCAGCAGCCAAGAGCCTCACCGGGATAATTCACCCCTCCACTTT. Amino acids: CASSQEPHRDNSPLHF.

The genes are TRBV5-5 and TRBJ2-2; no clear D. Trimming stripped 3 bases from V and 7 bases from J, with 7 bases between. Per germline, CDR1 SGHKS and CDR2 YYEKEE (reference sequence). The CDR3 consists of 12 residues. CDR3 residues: CASSSPVGELFF. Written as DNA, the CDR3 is TGTGCCAGCAGCTCCCCAGTCGGGGAGCTGTTTTTT.

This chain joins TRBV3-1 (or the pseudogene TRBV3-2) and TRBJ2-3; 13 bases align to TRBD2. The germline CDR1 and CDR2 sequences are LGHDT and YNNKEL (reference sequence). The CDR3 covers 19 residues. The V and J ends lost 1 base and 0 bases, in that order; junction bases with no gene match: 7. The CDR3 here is CASSQGLAGGLTSTDTQYF. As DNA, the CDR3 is TGTGCCAGCAGCCAAGGACTAGCGGGGGGTCTAACTAGCACAGATACGCAGTATTTT.

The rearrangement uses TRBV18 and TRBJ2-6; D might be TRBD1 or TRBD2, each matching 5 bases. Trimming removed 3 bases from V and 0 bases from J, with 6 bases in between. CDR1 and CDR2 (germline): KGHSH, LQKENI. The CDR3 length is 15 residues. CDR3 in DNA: TGTGCCAGCTCACCGGGGGTCTCTGGGGCCAACGTCCTGACTTTC. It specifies CASSPGVSGANVLTF.

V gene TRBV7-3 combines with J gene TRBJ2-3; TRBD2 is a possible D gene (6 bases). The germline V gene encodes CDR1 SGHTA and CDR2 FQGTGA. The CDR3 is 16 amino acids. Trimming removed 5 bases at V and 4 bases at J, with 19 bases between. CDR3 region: CASSPRPRGVPDTQYF. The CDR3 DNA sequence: TGTGCCAGCAGCCCCCGACCCCGCGGGGTCCCAGATACGCAGTATTTT.

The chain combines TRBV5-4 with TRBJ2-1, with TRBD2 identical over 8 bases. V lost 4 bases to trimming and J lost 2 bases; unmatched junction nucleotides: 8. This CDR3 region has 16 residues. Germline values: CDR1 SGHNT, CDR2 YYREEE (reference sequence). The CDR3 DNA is TGTGCCAGCAGCGGCGAAGCGGGGGCCCCCTACAATGAGCAGTTCTTC. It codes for CASSGEAGAPYNEQFF.

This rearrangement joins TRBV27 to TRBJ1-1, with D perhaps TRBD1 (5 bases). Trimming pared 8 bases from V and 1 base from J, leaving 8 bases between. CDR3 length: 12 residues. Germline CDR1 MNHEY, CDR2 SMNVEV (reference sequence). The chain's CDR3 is CASAQGNTEAFF. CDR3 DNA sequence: TGTGCCAGCGCCCAGGGGAACACTGAAGCTTTCTTT.

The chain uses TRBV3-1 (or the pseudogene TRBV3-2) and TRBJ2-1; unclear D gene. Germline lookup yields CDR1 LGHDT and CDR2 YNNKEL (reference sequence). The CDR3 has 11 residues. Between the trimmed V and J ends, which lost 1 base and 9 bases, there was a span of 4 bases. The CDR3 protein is CASSQVSEQFF. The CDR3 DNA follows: TGTGCCAGCAGCCAAGTAAGTGAGCAGTTCTTC.

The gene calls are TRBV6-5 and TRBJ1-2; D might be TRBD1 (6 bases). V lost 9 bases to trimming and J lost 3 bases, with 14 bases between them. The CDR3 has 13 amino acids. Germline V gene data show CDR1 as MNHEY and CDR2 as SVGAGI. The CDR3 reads CASHPRGHYGYTF. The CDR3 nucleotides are TGTGCCAGTCACCCACGGGGGCACTATGGCTACACCTTC.

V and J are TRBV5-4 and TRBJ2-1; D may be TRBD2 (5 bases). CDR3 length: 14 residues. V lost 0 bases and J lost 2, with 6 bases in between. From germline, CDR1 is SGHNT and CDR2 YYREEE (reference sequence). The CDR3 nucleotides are TGTGCCAGCAGCTTGGGACTAACCTACAATGAGCAGTTCTTC. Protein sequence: CASSLGLTYNEQFF. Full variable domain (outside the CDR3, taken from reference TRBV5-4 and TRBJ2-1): ETGVTQSPTHLIKTRGQQVTLRCSSQSGHNTVSWYQQALGQGPQFIFQYYREEENGRGNFPPRFSGLQFPNYSSELNVNALELDDSALYLCASSLGLTYNEQFFGPGTRLTVL.

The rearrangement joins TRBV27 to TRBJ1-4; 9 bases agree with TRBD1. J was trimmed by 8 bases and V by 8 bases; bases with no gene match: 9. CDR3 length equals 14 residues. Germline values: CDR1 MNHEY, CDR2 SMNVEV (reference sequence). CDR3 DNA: TGTGCCAGCCGAGCTACAGGGGGCCTCGAAAAACTGTTTTTT. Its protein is CASRATGGLEKLFF.

The CDR3 DNA is TGTGCCAGCAGTCCCGGGAGGGGGCAGACAGATACGCAGTATTTT. This translates into CASSPGRGQTDTQYF. The J gene is TRBJ2-3, the V gene TRBV6-2 or TRBV6-3; D possibly corresponds to TRBD2 (8 bases). V lost 5 bases to trimming and J lost 3 bases, with 15 bases between them. This CDR3 has 15 amino acids. Germline V gene data show CDR1 as MNHEY and CDR2 as SVGEGT.

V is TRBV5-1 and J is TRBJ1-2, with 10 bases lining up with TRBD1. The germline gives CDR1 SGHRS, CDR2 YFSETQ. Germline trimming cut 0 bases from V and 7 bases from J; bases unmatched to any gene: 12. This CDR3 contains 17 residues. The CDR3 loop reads CASSLAARQGALSGYTF. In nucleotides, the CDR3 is TGCGCCAGCAGCTTGGCCGCTCGACAGGGGGCACTAAGTGGCTACACCTTC. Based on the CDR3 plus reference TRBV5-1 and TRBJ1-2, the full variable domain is KAGVTQTPRYLIKTRGQQVTLSCSPISGHRSVSWYQQTPGQGLQFLFEYFSETQRNKGNFPGRFSGRQFSNSRSEMNVSTLELGDSALYLCASSLAARQGALSGYTFGSGTRLTVV.